This TCR beta chain came from a study of human T cells and chemical hapten exposure. Study-wide points: Counts of TCRs above 1 in 1000 frequency stayed unchanged with DPC sensitization.

Time point specified: patch test 3, about 24 weeks after DPC sensitization. Treatment denoted: therapeutic diphenylcyclopropenone sensitization with weekly scalp DPC. Blood sampling occurred before each patch-test application. Alopecia patients between 18 and 70 years old and suitable for DPC were used as donors. TCRdb ran MiXCR on the RACE reads and lists one entry per CDR3 protein. Of 90,000 to 140,000 distinct CDR3 sequences detected, roughly a third appear once; the ten largest clones hold about 2.7%. A remark on this clonotype: Antigen specificity is unknown.

The sequence was collected from a man in his forties or fifties with alopecia areata. Some clones in this sample may be carry-over from other donors' samples. This material consisted of whole blood, taken in connection with sensitization to the hapten diphenylcyclopropenone (DPC).

The CDR3 loop is CASSLEVAGASTDTQYF. CDR3 in DNA: TGTGCCAGCAGCTTAGAGGTAGCGGGTGCTAGCACAGATACGCAGTATTTT. The chain links TRBV11-2 to TRBJ2-3; 7 positions match TRBD2. From germline, CDR1 is SGHAT and CDR2 FQNNGV. CDR3 length: 17 residues. After removal of 0 bases from V and 0 bases from J, the junction contained 6 bases not matched to a gene.